This T cell receptor (beta chain) was captured in a study of liver allograft versus peripheral blood T cells (dated by TCRdb to the early 2020s). Broadly, across the study: The study compared the T cell receptor repertoires present in transplanted livers with the repertoires present in the peripheral blood of liver transplant recipients.

Comments on this clonotype: The antigen it binds to is not known. At one boundary the junction diverges from the germline segment, which might be a read error.

For sequencing, an Illumina MiSeq was employed. TCRdb reworked the public reads: Q25 trimming with fastp, MiXCR clone assembly, productive beta chains retained. Every CDR3 protein is listed once, alongside the most common genes and DNA of its rows. The table for this sample lists a few thousand distinct CDR3 sequences; approximately 14% of them were counted only once. The ten largest make up about 3.1% of the sample. Paper-wide results and their limitations: T cell receptor repertoires inside liver allografts were reported to differ from those detected in peripheral blood.

Per the germline V gene, SNHLY is the CDR1 and FYNNEI is the CDR2. CDR3 length: 13 amino acids, cysteine to phenylalanine. The sequence is cut down to CDR3 DNA, 39 bases in frame from base 1. This sequence was found in a human patient who had a liver transplant. In transplant recipients, some T cells may be of donor rather than host origin. This receptor chain uses TRBV2 and TRBJ1-2; no D segment can be confidently identified. The CDR3 has the sequence CASREEGNYGYTF. The nucleotide sequence reads as follows: TGTGCCAGCAGGGAAGAGGGAAACTATGGCTACACCTTC. The full variable domain, with segments outside the CDR3 supplied by the reference TRBV2 and TRBJ1-2 proteins, appears as EPEVTQTPSHQVTQMGQEVILRCVPISNHLYFYWYRQILGQKVEFLVSFYNNEISEKSEIFDDQFSVERPDGSNFTLKIRSTKLEDSAMYFCASREEGNYGYTFGSGTRLTVV.